One TCR beta chain is described in this entry. These data come from a study of blood T cell repertoires in COVID-19. Study context: T cells, B-cell-depleted T cells, or PBMCs supplied cDNA or gDNA.

Per the original methods: Reference gene primers were amplified, and this amplification served to estimate nucleated cell counts. TCRdb keeps only in-frame clones here, not all; method: immunoSEQ multiplex PCR. D and trimming were read from the DNA, whereas the V and J calls and clone size are those reported in that table. The sample consists of some 230,000 clones, 70% to 85% of them appearing once. The study drew participants aged about 18 to 89 years from about two dozen US areas. Membership in each cohort depended on participant-reported clinical history. This TCR was recovered from a woman in her thirties or forties with acute COVID-19. Sample: PBMCs or T cells enriched from blood (not recorded which).

The CDR3 loop is CASSTGQQETQYF. The CDR3, as DNA: TGTGCCAGCAGCACGGGACAGCAAGAGACCCAGTACTTC. The V call is TRBV16, the J call TRBJ2-5, with 7 bases matching TRBD1. Trimming took 5 bases from V and 2 from J; bases not matched to a gene: 2. The germline V gene has CDR1 KGHSY and CDR2 FQNENV. CDR3 length equals 13 residues.